The clone carrying this TCR beta chain was found a few times. One entry per CDR3 protein, called by TCRdb with MiXCR from the PCR reads. The sample lists a few hundred thousand distinct CDR3 sequences; about 22% were seen once. The data belong to a study of molecular identifiers for immune sequencing clone quantification. Study context: Replicates involved a five-way split of RNA from around 20,000 or 100,000 naive CD8 cells, with sequencing of four.

This receptor was identified in a human donor in good health. Some libraries in this study had Jurkat cell RNA spiked in. Sequences were obtained from naive CD8+ T cells from blood, with Jurkat cell RNA spiked in. As to subset: FACS-sorted CD8+CD4-CCR7+CD45RA+ naive T cells.

Written as DNA, the CDR3 is TGTGCCAGCAGACAGGGATTGAACACCGGGGAGCTGTTTTTT. Translating gives CASRQGLNTGELFF. This chain joins TRBV12-3 or TRBV12-4 and TRBJ2-2; D might be TRBD1 (6 bases). V was shortened by 6 bases and J by 1 base, with 9 bases between the two germline ends. The CDR3 is made up of 14 amino acids.